This is a list of T cell receptor beta chains from one sample in a study of CD8+ T cells in alopecia areata. TCRdb's copy holds only in-frame clones and misses some; the assay was immunoSEQ multiplex PCR. Of around 70,000 clones in the sample, around 30% were seen once. The specimen comprised CD8+ T cells sorted from blood, sampled at week 4, from a patient treated with tofacitinib. These receptor sequences come from a human donor with alopecia areata. Each CDR3 is given with its conserved first and last residue. A D gene is named only where the DNA matches it firmly. Where a row states a size, it is once, few, many or the class of an expanded clone; other rows omit it.

>NA|TRBD2|TRBJ2-5|TRBV4-1
CASSVNPGRGRETQYF
TGCGCCAGCAGCGTTAATCCCGGGAGGGGCAGGGAGACCCAGTACTTC
>NA|NA|TRBJ1-2|TRBV30
CAWNKGSGDGYTF
TGTGCCTGGAATAAGGGTAGTGGTGATGGCTACACCTTC
>few|NA|TRBJ2-7|TRBV11-2
CASSLDSYEQYF
TGTGCCAGCAGCTTAGACAGCTACGAGCAGTACTTC
>NA|NA|TRBJ2-1|TRBV29-1
CSAEQGGAYNEQFF
TGCAGCGCCGAACAGGGGGGGGCCTACAATGAGCAGTTCTTC
>few|NA|TRBJ1-1|TRBV29-1
CSVVGGEAFF
TGCAGCGTTGTAGGGGGGGAAGCTTTCTTT
>few|TRBD1|TRBJ2-5|TRBV13
CASSLVGTGTKTQYF
TGTGCCAGCAGCTTAGTGGGGACAGGGACGAAGACCCAGTACTTC
>NA|NA|TRBJ2-5|TRBV7-2
CASSLDRLAPETQYF
TGTGCCAGCAGCTTAGATCGTCTAGCTCCTGAGACCCAGTACTTC
>few|NA|TRBJ2-1|TRBV29-1
CSVEVRGPNEFF
TGCAGCGTTGAAGTAAGAGGTCCAAATGAGTTCTTC
>few|NA|TRBJ2-7|TRBV4-1
CASSLLNSRLYEQYF
TGCGCCAGCAGCCTTTTGAATAGCAGACTCTACGAGCAGTACTTC
>few|NA|TRBJ2-7|TRBV19
CATRGRGPTTYEQYF
TGTGCCACCAGGGGCCGGGGTCCCACTACCTACGAGCAGTACTTC
>NA|NA|TRBJ2-7|TRBV19
CASSTGFYEQYF
TGTGCCAGCTCGACAGGATTCTACGAGCAGTACTTC
>NA|NA|TRBJ1-1|TRBV13
CASNQDTEAFF
TGTGCCAGCAACCAGGACACTGAAGCTTTCTTT
>medium-sized|TRBD1|TRBJ2-7|TRBV13
CASSTTDRARNEQYF
TGTGCCAGCAGCACTACAGACAGGGCAAGGAACGAGCAGTACTTC
>many|TRBD1|TRBJ2-1|TRBV2
CASPPDRDISYNEQFF
TGTGCCAGCCCTCCCGACAGGGATATTTCCTACAATGAGCAGTTCTTC